A selection of T cell receptor beta chains follows, all from one sample in a study of precursors of human CD4 cytotoxic T cells. One entry per CDR3 protein, called by TCRdb with MiXCR from the reads. This repertoire shows about 660 distinct CDR3 sequences, more than 15% found once; its top ten account for around 9.1%. Sequencing was done on a sample of memory CD4+ T cells from blood (PBMCs). These receptors came from a human donor in good health. Each CDR3 is given with its conserved first and last residue. The D gene is left open where the match is weak. Clone size, where shown, is once, few, many, or a class for clones that have expanded.

V gene: TRBV5-6; D gene: TRBD1; clone size: few; J gene: TRBJ2-2; CDR3 protein: CASSLGQGRFTGELFF; CDR3 DNA: TGTGCCAGCAGCTTGGGACAGGGGAGGTTCACCGGGGAGCTGTTTTTT
V gene: TRBV20-1; D gene: TRBD1; clone size: .; J gene: TRBJ1-4; CDR3 protein: CSARDFGQGGEKLFF; CDR3 DNA: TGCAGTGCTAGAGACTTCGGACAGGGCGGTGAAAAACTGTTTTTT
V gene: TRBV29-1; D gene: .; clone size: few; J gene: TRBJ1-3; CDR3 protein: CSVRDSGNTIYF; CDR3 DNA: TGCAGCGTCCGGGACTCTGGAAACACCATATATTTT
V gene: TRBV19; D gene: .; clone size: .; J gene: TRBJ1-5; CDR3 protein: CASNDTRAYNQPQHF; CDR3 DNA: TGTGCCAGTAACGATACCAGGGCGTACAATCAGCCCCAGCATTTT
V gene: TRBV5-5; D gene: TRBD1; clone size: .; J gene: TRBJ2-1; CDR3 protein: CASSLLQGASNEQFF; CDR3 DNA: TGTGCCAGCAGCTTGTTGCAGGGGGCCTCGAATGAGCAGTTCTTC
V gene: TRBV3-1; D gene: .; clone size: .; J gene: TRBJ1-2; CDR3 protein: CANSPPGVLLDF; CDR3 DNA: TGTGCCAACAGCCCACCCGGTGTTCTCTTGGACTTC
V gene: TRBV3-1; D gene: TRBD1; clone size: .; J gene: TRBJ1-2; CDR3 protein: CASNPGQGDYGYTF; CDR3 DNA: TGTGCCAGCAACCCGGGACAGGGGGACTATGGCTACACCTTC
V gene: TRBV20-1; D gene: TRBD2; clone size: .; J gene: TRBJ2-5; CDR3 protein: CSATWASGRAGETQYF; CDR3 DNA: TGCAGTGCTACCTGGGCTAGCGGGAGGGCCGGTGAGACCCAGTACTTC
V gene: TRBV12-3/TRBV12-4; D gene: .; clone size: .; J gene: TRBJ1-1; CDR3 protein: CASSSGWTEAFF; CDR3 DNA: TGTGCCAGCAGTTCCGGATGGACTGAAGCTTTCTTT
V gene: TRBV20-1; D gene: TRBD2; clone size: few; J gene: TRBJ2-5; CDR3 protein: CSARRKTSGGAEETQYF; CDR3 DNA: TGCAGTGCTAGACGAAAGACTAGCGGGGGGGCCGAAGAGACCCAGTACTTC
V gene: TRBV25-1; D gene: .; clone size: few; J gene: TRBJ1-3; CDR3 protein: CASSELRQTTGNTIYF; CDR3 DNA: TGTGCCAGCAGTGAACTCAGACAGACAACTGGAAACACCATATATTTT
V gene: TRBV20-1; D gene: .; clone size: few; J gene: TRBJ1-6; CDR3 protein: CSARDSRRLSSYNSPLHF; CDR3 DNA: TGCAGTGCTAGAGATAGCCGGCGGTTAAGCTCCTATAATTCACCCCTCCACTTT
V gene: TRBV3-1; D gene: TRBD1; clone size: few; J gene: TRBJ1-2; CDR3 protein: CASSQGRQGGYGYTF; CDR3 DNA: TGTGCCAGCAGCCAAGGCCGACAGGGCGGTTATGGCTACACCTTC